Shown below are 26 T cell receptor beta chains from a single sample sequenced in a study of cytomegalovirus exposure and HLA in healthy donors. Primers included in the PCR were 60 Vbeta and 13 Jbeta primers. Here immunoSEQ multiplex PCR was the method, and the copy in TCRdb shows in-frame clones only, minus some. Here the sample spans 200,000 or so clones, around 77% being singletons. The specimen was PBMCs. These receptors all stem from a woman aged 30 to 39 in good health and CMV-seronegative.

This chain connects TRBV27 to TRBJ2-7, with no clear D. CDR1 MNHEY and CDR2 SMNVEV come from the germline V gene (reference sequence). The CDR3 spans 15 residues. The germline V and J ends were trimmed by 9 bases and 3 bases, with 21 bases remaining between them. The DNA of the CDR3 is TGTGCCAGTCGCCGCCTGAGTTCCCTCGGCTACGAGCAGTACTTC. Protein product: CASRRLSSLGYEQYF.

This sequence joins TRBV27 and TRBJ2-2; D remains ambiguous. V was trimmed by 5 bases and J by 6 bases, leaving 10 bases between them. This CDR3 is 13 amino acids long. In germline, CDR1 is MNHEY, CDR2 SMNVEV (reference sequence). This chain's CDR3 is CASSGHLAGELFF. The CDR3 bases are TGTGCCAGCAGTGGGCATTTGGCCGGGGAGCTGTTTTTT.

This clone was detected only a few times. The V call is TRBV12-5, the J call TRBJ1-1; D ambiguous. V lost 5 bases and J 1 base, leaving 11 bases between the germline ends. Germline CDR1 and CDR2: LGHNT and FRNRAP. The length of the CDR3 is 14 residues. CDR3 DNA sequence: TGTGCTAGTGGTCGAGGGTCGGGGAACACTGAAGCTTTCTTT. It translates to CASGRGSGNTEAFF.

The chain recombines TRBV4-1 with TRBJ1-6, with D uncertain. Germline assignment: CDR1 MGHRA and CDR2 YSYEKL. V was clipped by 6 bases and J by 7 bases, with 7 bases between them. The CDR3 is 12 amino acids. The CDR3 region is CASRHQNSPLHF. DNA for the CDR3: TGCGCCAGCAGACATCAAAATTCACCCCTCCACTTT.

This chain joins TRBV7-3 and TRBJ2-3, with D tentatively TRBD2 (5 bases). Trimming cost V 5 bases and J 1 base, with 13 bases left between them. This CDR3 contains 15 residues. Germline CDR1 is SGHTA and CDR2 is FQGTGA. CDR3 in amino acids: CASSPVGRGTDTQYF. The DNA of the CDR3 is TGTGCCAGCAGCCCCGTCGGGCGGGGCACAGATACGCAGTATTTT.

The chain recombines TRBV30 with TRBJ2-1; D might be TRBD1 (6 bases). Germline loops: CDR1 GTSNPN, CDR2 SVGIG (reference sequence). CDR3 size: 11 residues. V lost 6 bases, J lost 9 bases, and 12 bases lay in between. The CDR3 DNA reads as TGTGCCTGTCAAACAGGGATTGAGCAGTTCTTC. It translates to CACQTGIEQFF. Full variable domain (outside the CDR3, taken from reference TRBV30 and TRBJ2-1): SQTIHQWPATLVQPVGSPLSLECTVEGTSNPNLYWYRQAAGRGLQLLFYSVGIGQISSEVPQNLSASRPQDRQFILSSKKLLLSDSGFYLCACQTGIEQFFGPGTRLTVL.

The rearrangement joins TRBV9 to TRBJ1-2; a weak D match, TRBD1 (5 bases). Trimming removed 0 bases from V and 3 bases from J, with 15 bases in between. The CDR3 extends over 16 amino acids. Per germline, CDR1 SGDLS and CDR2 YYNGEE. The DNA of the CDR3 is TGTGCCAGCAGCGTAGAGATTTGGGGAGGGGACTATGGCTACACCTTC. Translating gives CASSVEIWGGDYGYTF.

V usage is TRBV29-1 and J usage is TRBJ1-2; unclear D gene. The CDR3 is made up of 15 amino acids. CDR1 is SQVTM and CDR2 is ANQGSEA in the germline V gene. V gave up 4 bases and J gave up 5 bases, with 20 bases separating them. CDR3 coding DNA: TGCAGCGTTGGAACGATGGGCGGAGGGCTATATGGCTACACCTTC. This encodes CSVGTMGGGLYGYTF.

The CDR3 spells CASSLQGVPTDTQYF. The CDR3 nucleotides read TGTGCCAGCAGCCTACAGGGGGTCCCCACAGATACGCAGTATTTT. The chain has TRBV6-5 and TRBJ2-3; 8 bases line up with TRBD1. V lost 6 bases and J lost 2; bases outside the gene matches: 7. CDR1 is MNHEY, CDR2 SVGAGI, per germline. The CDR3 has 15 residues.

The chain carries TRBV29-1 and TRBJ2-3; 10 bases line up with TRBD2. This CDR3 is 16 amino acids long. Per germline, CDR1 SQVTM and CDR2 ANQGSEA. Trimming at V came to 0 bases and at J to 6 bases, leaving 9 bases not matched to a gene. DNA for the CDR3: TGCAGCGTTGAAGATCTTCCTAGCGGGAGTACGGATACGCAGTATTTT. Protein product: CSVEDLPSGSTDTQYF.

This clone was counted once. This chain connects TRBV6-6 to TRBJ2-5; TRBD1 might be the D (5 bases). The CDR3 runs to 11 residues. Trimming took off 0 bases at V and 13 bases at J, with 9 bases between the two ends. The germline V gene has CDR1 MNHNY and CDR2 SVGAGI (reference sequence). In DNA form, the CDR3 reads TGTGCCAGCAGTTACTCGGGGCGGCTGTACTTC. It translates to CASSYSGRLYF.

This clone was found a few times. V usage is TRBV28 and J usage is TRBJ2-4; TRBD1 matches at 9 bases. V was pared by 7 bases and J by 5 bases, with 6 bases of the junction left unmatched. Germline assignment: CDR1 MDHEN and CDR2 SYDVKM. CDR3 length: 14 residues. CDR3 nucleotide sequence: TGTGCCAGCACCGCGGGACAGGGCCAAAACATTCAGTACTTC. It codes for CASTAGQGQNIQYF.

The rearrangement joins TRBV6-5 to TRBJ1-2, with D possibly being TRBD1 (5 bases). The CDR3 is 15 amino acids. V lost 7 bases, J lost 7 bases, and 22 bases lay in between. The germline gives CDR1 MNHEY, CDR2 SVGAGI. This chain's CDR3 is CASTMRSGGWIGYTF. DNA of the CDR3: TGTGCCAGCACCATGAGGTCGGGGGGGTGGATTGGCTACACCTTC.

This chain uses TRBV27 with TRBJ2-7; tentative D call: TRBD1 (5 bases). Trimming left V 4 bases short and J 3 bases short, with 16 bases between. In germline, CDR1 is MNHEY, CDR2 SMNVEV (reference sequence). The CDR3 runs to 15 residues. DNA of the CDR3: TGTGCCAGCAGTTCCCGGCTCACAGGCGTCTACGAGCAGTACTTC. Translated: CASSSRLTGVYEQYF.

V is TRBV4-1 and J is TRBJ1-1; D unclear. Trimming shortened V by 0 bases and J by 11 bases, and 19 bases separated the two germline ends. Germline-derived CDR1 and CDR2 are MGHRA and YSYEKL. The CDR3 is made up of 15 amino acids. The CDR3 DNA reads TGCGCCAGCAGCCAAGATGATCGGGGAGAGTCCGTCGCTTTCTTT. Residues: CASSQDDRGESVAFF.

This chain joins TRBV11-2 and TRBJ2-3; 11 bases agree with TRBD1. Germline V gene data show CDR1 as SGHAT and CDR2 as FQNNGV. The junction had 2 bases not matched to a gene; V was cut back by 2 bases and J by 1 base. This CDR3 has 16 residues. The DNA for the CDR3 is TGTGCCAGCAGCTTAAGGGACAGGGGGGGCACAGATACGCAGTATTTT. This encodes CASSLRDRGGTDTQYF.

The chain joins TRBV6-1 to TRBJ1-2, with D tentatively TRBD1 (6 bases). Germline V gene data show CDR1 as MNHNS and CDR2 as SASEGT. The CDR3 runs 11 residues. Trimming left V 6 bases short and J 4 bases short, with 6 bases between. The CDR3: CASRDSYGYTF. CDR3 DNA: TGTGCCAGCAGGGACAGCTATGGCTACACCTTC.

The CDR3 spells CALEAGRYEQYF. For the CDR3, the DNA is TGTGCCTTGGAAGCAGGGCGCTACGAGCAGTACTTC. The chain couples TRBV30 to TRBJ2-7; D possibly corresponds to TRBD1 (5 bases). V was shortened by 7 bases and J by 3 bases, with 13 bases between the two germline ends. The germline gives CDR1 GTSNPN, CDR2 SVGIG (reference sequence). The CDR3 runs 12 residues.

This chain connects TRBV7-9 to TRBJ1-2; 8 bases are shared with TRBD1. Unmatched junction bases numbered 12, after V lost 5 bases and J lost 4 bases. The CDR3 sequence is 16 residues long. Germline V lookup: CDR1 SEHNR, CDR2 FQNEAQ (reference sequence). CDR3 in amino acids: CASSQNWAGGFYGYTF. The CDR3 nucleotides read TGTGCCAGCAGCCAGAACTGGGCAGGGGGCTTCTATGGCTACACCTTC.

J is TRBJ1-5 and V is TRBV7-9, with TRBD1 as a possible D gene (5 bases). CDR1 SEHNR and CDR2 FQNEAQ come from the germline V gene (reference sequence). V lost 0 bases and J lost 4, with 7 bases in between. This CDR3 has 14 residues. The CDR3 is CASSLAGRNQPQHF. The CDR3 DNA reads TGTGCCAGCAGCTTAGCGGGGCGTAATCAGCCCCAGCATTTT.

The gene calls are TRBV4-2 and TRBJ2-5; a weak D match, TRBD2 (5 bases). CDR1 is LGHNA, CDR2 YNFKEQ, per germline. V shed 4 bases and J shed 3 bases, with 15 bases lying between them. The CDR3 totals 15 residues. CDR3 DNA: TGTGCCAGCAGCCCCGGACTGCAATCTAAAGAGACCCAGTACTTC. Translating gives CASSPGLQSKETQYF.

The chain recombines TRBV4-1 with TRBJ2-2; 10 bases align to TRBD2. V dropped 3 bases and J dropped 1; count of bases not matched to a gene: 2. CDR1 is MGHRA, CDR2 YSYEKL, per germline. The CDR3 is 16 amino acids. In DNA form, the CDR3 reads TGCGCCAGCAGCCATCGGACTAGCGGGAACACCGGGGAGCTGTTTTTT. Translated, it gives CASSHRTSGNTGELFF.

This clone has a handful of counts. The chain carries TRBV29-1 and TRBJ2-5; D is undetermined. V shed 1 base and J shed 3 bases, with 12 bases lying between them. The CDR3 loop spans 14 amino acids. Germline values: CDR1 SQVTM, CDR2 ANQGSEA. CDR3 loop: CSVEAQDLEETQYF. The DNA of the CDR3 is TGCAGCGTTGAAGCTCAGGATCTCGAAGAGACCCAGTACTTC.

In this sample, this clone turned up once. The CDR3 loop is CASSQLRAYNSPLHF. For the CDR3, the DNA is TGTGCCAGCTCCCAGTTGAGGGCGTATAATTCACCCCTCCACTTT. The rearrangement joins TRBV18 to TRBJ1-6, with D hard to call. CDR1 is KGHSH and CDR2 is LQKENI in the germline V gene. This CDR3 contains 15 residues. Trimming removed 6 bases at V and 4 bases at J, with 13 bases between.

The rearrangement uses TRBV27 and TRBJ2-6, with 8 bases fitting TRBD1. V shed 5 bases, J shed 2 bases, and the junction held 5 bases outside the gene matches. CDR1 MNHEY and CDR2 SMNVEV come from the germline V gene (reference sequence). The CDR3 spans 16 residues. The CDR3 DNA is TGTGCCAGCAGTAAACAGACAGGGGCTGGGGCCAACGTCCTGACTTTC. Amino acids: CASSKQTGAGANVLTF.

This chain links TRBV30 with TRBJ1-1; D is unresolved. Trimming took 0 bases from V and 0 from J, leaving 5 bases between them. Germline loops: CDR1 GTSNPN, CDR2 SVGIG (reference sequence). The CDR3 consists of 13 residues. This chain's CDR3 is CAWSVQMNTEAFF. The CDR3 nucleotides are TGTGCCTGGAGTGTACAGATGAACACTGAAGCTTTCTTT.